This T cell receptor beta chain is from a study of T-cell reconstitution after alpha-beta-depleted transplantation in children. The study, taken as a whole, reports: At one year after transplant, newly produced T cells mostly accounted for T-cell counts and diversity. At around two months after transplant, the alpha-beta T cells were reportedly derived from several hundred expanded clones that came from non-depleted graft cells.

Germline V gene lookup returns CDR1 DFQATT and CDR2 SNEGSKA (reference sequence). The CDR3 length is 15 residues. V lost 5 bases and J lost 0, with 14 bases in between. Unique molecular identifiers were built into the TCRbeta library. TCRdb fed the PCR reads into MiXCR, producing one record per CDR3 protein. The sample has fewer than 350,000 distinct CDR3 sequences, over 9.5% seen once. This clonotype has at least ten counts. Its antigen is undetermined. This chain links TRBV20-1 with TRBJ1-3; D might be TRBD1 (6 bases). The sequenced sample was PBMCs, obtained before TCRalphabeta/CD19-depleted stem cell transplant. The TCR originated in a boy under two years old with acute myeloid leukemia, due to receive a stem cell transplant. This CDR3 reads CSAAEWTVSGNTIYF. CDR3 nucleotides: TGCAGTGCTGCAGAATGGACAGTCTCTGGAAACACCATATATTTT.